The 13 T cell receptor beta chains below were found in one sample sequenced in a study of shared clonotypes between healthy human individuals (dated by TCRdb to between 2020 and 2021). Library creation used the immunoSEQ multiplex PCR assay. In its TCRdb copy, this immuneACCESS table keeps in-frame sequences only and misses some clones. Where compared with another copy, unresolved V genes explain less than half of these, and the others have no known cause. For this sample the table gives 950,000 to 1,200,000 clones, of which 60% to 80% were detected only once. The biggest ten clones account for about 0.94% of the sample. Specimen: memory CD4+ T cells from PBMCs. The cell subset or site label here, explained by the study, means: CD45RA-negative fraction. The receptors were gathered from a young man in good health. Some clones in this sample may be carry-over from other donors' samples.

This chain connects TRBV15 to TRBJ2-1; 8 nucleotides agree with TRBD2. This CDR3 has 16 amino acids. V gave up 1 base and J gave up 2 bases; unmatched junction bases: 4. Germline lookup yields CDR1 LNHNV and CDR2 YYDKDF (reference sequence). The CDR3 DNA sequence: TGTGCCACCAGCAGAGGCACTAGCGGACCCTACAATGAGCAGTTCTTC. Its translation is CATSRGTSGPYNEQFF.

The rearrangement joins TRBV11-3 to TRBJ2-4; the match to TRBD1 covers 7 bases. This CDR3 region has 13 residues. Losses at the gene ends were 8 bases for V and 6 bases for J; bases not matched to a gene: 7. From germline, CDR1 is SGHNT and CDR2 YENEEA. In DNA, the CDR3 is TGTGCCAGCTCCTACGGGACAGCAAACATTCAGTACTTC. This sequence encodes CASSYGTANIQYF.

On this clone: This sample includes further DNA sequences coding for the same CDR3. V and J are TRBV28 and TRBJ2-7, with TRBD2 matching over 11 bases. The V segment lost 5 bases and the J segment 3 bases; nucleotides outside the gene matches: 6. Germline CDR1 is MDHEN and CDR2 is SYDVKM. CDR3 length equals 15 residues. Written as DNA, the CDR3 is TGTGCCAGCAGTCGAACCGGGACTAGCGGCTACGAGCAGTACTTC. This codes for CASSRTGTSGYEQYF.

The CDR3 DNA reads as TGCGCCAGCAGCTCGCAGGGTGTATCTGGAAACACCATATATTTT. Translating gives CASSSQGVSGNTIYF. V usage is TRBV5-1 and J usage is TRBJ1-3, with D tentatively TRBD1 (5 bases). The CDR3 extends over 15 amino acids. V gave up 3 bases and J gave up 1 base, with 11 bases separating them. Germline CDR1 SGHRS, CDR2 YFSETQ. The full variable domain, with the rest looked up from reference TRBV5-1 and TRBJ1-3, is KAGVTQTPRYLIKTRGQQVTLSCSPISGHRSVSWYQQTPGQGLQFLFEYFSETQRNKGNFPGRFSGRQFSNSRSEMNVSTLELGDSALYLCASSSQGVSGNTIYFGEGSWLTVV.

The chain couples TRBV27 to TRBJ2-7; 9 bases map to TRBD1. The CDR3 is 15 residues long. Germline V gene data show CDR1 as MNHEY and CDR2 as SMNVEV (reference sequence). J was trimmed by 3 bases and V by 8 bases; bases with no gene match: 11. CDR3 amino acids: CASARYPGQGYEQYF. The CDR3 DNA sequence: TGTGCCAGCGCCAGATATCCGGGACAGGGCTACGAGCAGTACTTC.

The rearrangement uses TRBV2 and TRBJ2-6; D might be TRBD1 (5 bases). This CDR3 is built from 18 residues. Germline values: CDR1 SNHLY, CDR2 FYNNEI. V lost 1 base and J 3 bases, leaving 16 bases between the germline ends. The CDR3 protein is CASSEGPGLIFGANVLTF. CDR3 coding DNA: TGTGCCAGCAGTGAAGGGCCAGGGTTAATCTTTGGGGCCAACGTCCTGACTTTC.

The chain is built from TRBV4-2 and TRBJ1-6; a weak D match, TRBD1 (6 bases). Germline V gives CDR1 LGHNA, CDR2 YNFKEQ. V dropped 1 base and J dropped 6 bases, with 10 bases sitting between them. This CDR3 comprises 15 residues. CDR3 sequence (DNA): TGTGCCAGCAGCCAAGGGCAGGGGCCTAATTCACCCCTCCACTTT. It is translated as CASSQGQGPNSPLHF.

J is TRBJ2-3 and V is TRBV6-1; D call uncertain. This CDR3 spans 12 amino acids. Trimming took 3 bases from V and 2 from J, leaving 3 bases between them. Germline CDR1 is MNHNS and CDR2 is SASEGT. The DNA of the CDR3 is TGTGCCAGCAGTGACAACACAGATACGCAGTATTTT. As protein: CASSDNTDTQYF.

Turning to this clone: Other DNA sequences in this specimen translate into the identical CDR3. The rearrangement links TRBV18 to TRBJ1-4, with D possibly being TRBD1 (5 bases). The CDR3 totals 12 residues. The V end was cut by 3 bases, the J end by 8 bases, with 7 bases between. The germline gives CDR1 KGHSH, CDR2 LQKENI. CDR3 bases: TGTGCCAGCTCACCGTCAGGGGAAAAACTGTTTTTT. Translating it yields CASSPSGEKLFF.

The gene calls are TRBV9 and TRBJ2-2; TRBD2 agrees at 14 bases. The CDR3 is 16 residues long. CDR1 and CDR2 (germline): SGDLS, YYNGEE. Trimming at V came to 5 bases and at J to 4 bases, leaving 4 bases not matched to a gene. CDR3 nucleotide sequence: TGTGCCAGCAGGGGGACTAGCGGGAGTCTCACCGGGGAGCTGTTTTTT. This gives the protein CASRGTSGSLTGELFF.

The chain employs TRBV28 and TRBJ1-5, with 7 bases aligning to TRBD1. The CDR3 is 14 amino acids. Germline CDR1 and CDR2: MDHEN and SYDVKM. Trimming at V came to 7 bases and at J to 4 bases, leaving 7 bases not matched to a gene. CDR3 nucleotide sequence: TGTGCCAGCAACCGGGACAGCACTAATCAGCCCCAGCATTTT. This codes for CASNRDSTNQPQHF.

The rearrangement uses TRBV7-6 and TRBJ2-5; 7 bases fit TRBD1. Germline-derived CDR1 and CDR2 are SGHVS and FNYEAQ. The length of the CDR3 is 17 residues. Losses at the gene ends were 4 bases for V and 1 base for J; bases not matched to a gene: 12. CDR3 nucleotide sequence: TGTGCCAGCAGCTCCTCAAGAGGGACAGTCCTCCAAGAGACCCAGTACTTC. Residues: CASSSSRGTVLQETQYF.

The J gene is TRBJ2-5, the V gene TRBV28; 7 nucleotides line up with TRBD1. CDR3 length: 16 amino acids. V lost 6 bases to trimming and J lost 0 bases; unmatched junction nucleotides: 10. In germline, CDR1 is MDHEN, CDR2 SYDVKM. CDR3 in DNA: TGTGCCAGCAGCGCATCCGGGACAGAGTACCAAGAGACCCAGTACTTC. Its translation: CASSASGTEYQETQYF.